The 27 T cell receptor beta chains below all came from one sample that was sequenced in a study of blood T cell repertoires in COVID-19 (dated by TCRdb to 2020 to 2021). Libraries were built with the immunoSEQ multiplex PCR assay. As stored in TCRdb, this immuneACCESS dataset retains in-frame rearrangements with V and J assigned. A fraction of the clones does not appear; measured against another copy, unresolved V genes explain less than half of the discrepancy, and the remainder lacks a known reason. The sample profile shows about 410,000 clones; around 90% of them were found once. In total, the top ten clones hold 0.6% to 0.7% of the sample. What was sequenced was PBMCs or T cells enriched from blood (not recorded which). The receptors were gathered from a young man who had recovered from COVID-19.

V usage is TRBV7-8 and J usage is TRBJ2-5; 11 bases align to TRBD2. With 5 bases clipped from V and 3 bases from J, the junction kept 5 bases outside the gene matches. Germline-derived CDR1 and CDR2 are SGHVS and FQNEAQ. The CDR3 consists of 15 residues. CDR3 bases: TGTGCCAGCAGCGGACTGACTAGCGGGGAAGAGACCCAGTACTTC. It is translated as CASSGLTSGEETQYF.

The chain links TRBV19 to TRBJ1-4, with 9 bases aligning to TRBD1. The CDR3 has 15 residues. Per germline, CDR1 LNHDA and CDR2 SQIVND (reference sequence). The V gene end was trimmed by 1 base and the J gene end by 7 bases; junction bases not matched to a gene: 4. The CDR3 here is CASSIGQGVGEKLFF. The DNA for the CDR3 is TGTGCCAGTAGTATAGGACAGGGGGTCGGTGAAAAACTGTTTTTT.

The gene calls are TRBV9 and TRBJ2-2; the D gene is possibly TRBD1 (6 bases). Germline V gene lookup returns CDR1 SGDLS and CDR2 YYNGEE. Trimming took off 0 bases at V and 1 base at J, with 10 bases between the two ends. The CDR3 totals 16 residues. The CDR3 protein is CASSVATQGNTGELFF. CDR3 nucleotides: TGTGCCAGCAGCGTAGCGACACAGGGGAACACCGGGGAGCTGTTTTTT.

This rearrangement joins TRBV9 to TRBJ1-4, with D maybe TRBD1 (6 bases). V dropped 4 bases and J dropped 8 bases, with 15 bases sitting between them. Germline CDR1 SGDLS, CDR2 YYNGEE. The CDR3 is made up of 14 amino acids. The CDR3 DNA reads TGTGCCAGCAGCTCACACCCTGGGGGCGAAAAACTGTTTTTT. This gives the protein CASSSHPGGEKLFF. The variable domain in full, completed from reference TRBV9 and TRBJ1-4, reads DSGVTQTPKHLITATGQRVTLRCSPRSGDLSVYWYQQSLDQGLQFLIQYYNGEERAKGNILERFSAQQFPDLHSELNLSSLELGDSALYFCASSSHPGGEKLFFGSGTQLSVL.

The J gene is TRBJ1-1, the V gene TRBV5-4; tentatively, D is TRBD1 (5 bases). The CDR3 loop spans 14 amino acids. Germline loops: CDR1 SGHNT, CDR2 YYREEE (reference sequence). V dropped 0 bases and J dropped 1 base, with 7 bases sitting between them. This CDR3 reads CASSLVGQNTEAFF. The CDR3 nucleotides read TGTGCCAGCAGCTTGGTCGGACAGAACACTGAAGCTTTCTTT.

J is TRBJ1-5 and V is TRBV3-1 (or the pseudogene TRBV3-2); 7 bases match TRBD1. Germline values: CDR1 LGHDT, CDR2 YNNKEL (reference sequence). The CDR3 consists of 13 residues. V shed 4 bases and J 5 bases; nucleotides not matched to a gene: 2. The DNA for the CDR3 is TGTGCCAGCAGCCGGCAGGGGGATCAGCCCCAGCATTTT. Encoded protein: CASSRQGDQPQHF.

This sequence joins TRBV9 and TRBJ1-2, with D perhaps TRBD1 (6 bases). The CDR3 has 13 amino acids. Germline V lookup: CDR1 SGDLS, CDR2 YYNGEE. V lost 3 bases to trimming and J lost 4 bases, with 10 bases between them. DNA of the CDR3: TGTGCCAGCAGCGACTTGGACAGCTATGGCTACACCTTC. Its translation: CASSDLDSYGYTF. The full variable domain, rest sourced from reference TRBV9 and TRBJ1-2, is DSGVTQTPKHLITATGQRVTLRCSPRSGDLSVYWYQQSLDQGLQFLIQYYNGEERAKGNILERFSAQQFPDLHSELNLSSLELGDSALYFCASSDLDSYGYTFGSGTRLTVV.

CDR3 region: CASRNNYGYTF. CDR3 bases: TGTGCCAGCCGTAATAACTATGGCTACACCTTC. V is TRBV6-5 and J is TRBJ1-2, with unresolved D. This CDR3 is built from 11 residues. The V gene lost 8 bases and the J gene lost 1 base, with 5 bases spanning the gap. Germline V lookup: CDR1 MNHEY, CDR2 SVGAGI.

This rearrangement joins TRBV5-4 to TRBJ1-2; 11 bases line up with TRBD1. V lost 4 bases and J lost 8; bases outside the gene matches: 10. The CDR3 is 15 residues long. The V gene's germline CDR1 is SGHNT and CDR2 YYREEE (reference sequence). The CDR3, as DNA: TGTGCCAGCAGCGCGGGGACAGGGGGTGCAGGAGGCTACACCTTC. This translates into CASSAGTGGAGGYTF.

The rearrangement uses TRBV28 and TRBJ1-2, with 7 bases identical to TRBD1. V shed 6 bases and J 4 bases; nucleotides not matched to a gene: 8. This CDR3 has 14 amino acids. Germline loops: CDR1 MDHEN, CDR2 SYDVKM. CDR3 region: CASSPQGVVYGYTF. CDR3 nucleotide sequence: TGTGCCAGCAGCCCTCAGGGGGTGGTCTATGGCTACACCTTC.

This chain links TRBV25-1 with TRBJ1-2; TRBD1 agrees at 11 bases. V gave up 2 bases and J gave up 8 bases; unmatched junction bases: 7. CDR1 and CDR2 (germline): MGHDK, SYGVNS. The CDR3 runs to 15 residues. CDR3: CASSERDRGIEGYTF. The CDR3 DNA reads TGTGCCAGCAGTGAACGGGACAGGGGGATTGAGGGCTACACCTTC.

This chain uses TRBV30 with TRBJ1-4; D is undetermined. This CDR3 spans 13 amino acids. Germline CDR1 is GTSNPN and CDR2 is SVGIG (reference sequence). V was trimmed by 2 bases and J by 8 bases, leaving 12 bases between them. The CDR3 region has the DNA TGTGCCTGGAGTCCGGGTCCTAGGGAAAAACTGTTTTTT. As protein: CAWSPGPREKLFF.

This clone came up many times. Other DNA sequences from this sample encode an identical CDR3 as well. V and J are TRBV9 and TRBJ1-4; D perhaps matches TRBD1 (5 bases). Trimming took 0 bases from V and 6 from J, leaving 18 bases between them. The CDR3 extends over 17 amino acids. The germline gives CDR1 SGDLS, CDR2 YYNGEE. CDR3 coding DNA: TGTGCCAGCAGCGTAGGACATCAGGTCCTCAGGGATGAAAAACTGTTTTTT. Residues: CASSVGHQVLRDEKLFF.

This clone showed up just once. The chain couples TRBV28 to TRBJ2-1, with D possibly being TRBD2 (5 bases). Trimming removed 8 bases from V and 0 bases from J, with 5 bases in between. Germline CDR1 MDHEN, CDR2 SYDVKM. This CDR3 spans 12 amino acids. CDR3 DNA sequence: TGTGCCAGCGGGAGCTCCTACAATGAGCAGTTCTTC. Amino acids: CASGSSYNEQFF.

The genes are TRBV18 and TRBJ1-1, with D maybe TRBD1 (6 bases). Germline loops: CDR1 KGHSH, CDR2 LQKENI. The CDR3 totals 14 residues. Trimming removed 4 bases from V and 0 bases from J, with 9 bases in between. The CDR3 here is CASSRGQLNTEAFF. In DNA form, the CDR3 reads TGTGCCAGCTCACGCGGACAGCTGAACACTGAAGCTTTCTTT.

The V call is TRBV11-3, the J call TRBJ2-7; D is uncertain. There are 11 residues in the CDR3. Trimming shortened V by 2 bases and J by 4 bases, and 3 bases separated the two germline ends. The germline CDR1 and CDR2 sequences are SGHNT and YENEEA. CDR3 in DNA: TGTGCCAGCAGCTTAACATACGAGCAGTACTTC. Its translation: CASSLTYEQYF. Full variable domain (outside the CDR3, taken from reference TRBV11-3 and TRBJ2-7): EAGVVQSPRYKIIEKKQPVAFWCNPISGHNTLYWYLQNLGQGPELLIRYENEEAVDDSQLPKDRFSAERLKGVDSTLKIQPAELGDSAVYLCASSLTYEQYFGPGTRLTVT.

V and J are TRBV6-5 and TRBJ1-5, with 8 nucleotides matching TRBD1. Germline CDR1 reads MNHEY; CDR2 reads SVGAGI. This CDR3 region has 15 residues. J gave up 0 bases and V 6 bases, and 4 bases lay outside the gene matches. The CDR3 sequence is CASSDGTGSNQPQHF. The CDR3, as DNA: TGTGCCAGCAGCGACGGGACAGGTAGCAATCAGCCCCAGCATTTT.

The chain has TRBV21-1 and TRBJ2-7; no DNA check was done on the table's D call, TRBD1. TRBV21-1 constitutes a pseudogene. This CDR3 is 14 amino acids long. In nucleotides, the CDR3 is TGTGCCAGCAGATCGACAGGGAACCCCTACGAGCAGTACTTC. Its protein product is CASRSTGNPYEQYF.

The V call is TRBV5-4, the J call TRBJ2-5, with 10 bases aligning to TRBD2. V shed 0 bases and J 5 bases; nucleotides not matched to a gene: 7. The CDR3 consists of 16 residues. Germline V gene data show CDR1 as SGHNT and CDR2 as YYREEE (reference sequence). The CDR3 loop is CASSLAASGGGETQYF. The CDR3 nucleotides read TGTGCCAGCAGCTTGGCAGCTAGCGGGGGCGGTGAGACCCAGTACTTC.

This clone was observed a few times. The V call is TRBV19, the J call TRBJ1-1; 7 bases fit TRBD1. The CDR3 runs 19 residues. The germline CDR1 and CDR2 sequences are LNHDA and SQIVND (reference sequence). With V trimmed by 3 bases and J by 0 bases, 16 bases remained unmatched. The CDR3 reads CASSIQNHRGQTLNTEAFF. As DNA, the CDR3 is TGTGCCAGTAGTATCCAGAACCATAGGGGACAGACCTTGAACACTGAAGCTTTCTTT. Looking up the rest from reference TRBV19 and TRBJ1-1 gives the full variable domain: DGGITQSPKYLFRKEGQNVTLSCEQNLNHDAMYWYRQDPGQGLRLIYYSQIVNDFQKGDIAEGYSVSREKKESFPLTVTSAQKNPTAFYLCASSIQNHRGQTLNTEAFFGQGTRLTVV.

The rearrangement links TRBV28 to TRBJ2-2; maybe TRBD2 (5 bases). Germline CDR1 and CDR2: MDHEN and SYDVKM. This CDR3 is built from 15 residues. With 6 bases removed from V and 6 bases from J, the gap between germline ends came to 17 bases. The CDR3 coding sequence is TGTGCCAGCAGGAGCCGGGGAAACCGGCCCGGGGAGCTGTTTTTT. It translates to CASRSRGNRPGELFF.

The V gene is TRBV15, the J gene TRBJ1-1; no definite D call. The CDR3 covers 14 residues. The V end lost 1 base, the J end lost 5 bases, and 11 bases lay between the germline ends. Germline assignment: CDR1 LNHNV and CDR2 YYDKDF (reference sequence). CDR3 DNA: TGTGCCACCAGCAGAGGAAACGTGGAGACTGAAGCTTTCTTT. Encoded protein: CATSRGNVETEAFF.

This chain uses TRBV19 with TRBJ2-3; no definite D call. The CDR3 covers 15 residues. Trimming took off 1 base at V and 3 bases at J, with 11 bases between the two ends. From germline, CDR1 is LNHDA and CDR2 SQIVND (reference sequence). CDR3 DNA: TGTGCCAGTAGTATAGGCCAACTGAGAACAGATACGCAGTATTTT. Translated, it gives CASSIGQLRTDTQYF.

The DNA for the CDR3 is TGTGCCAGCTCACCCCGACAGTTATACGAGCAGTACTTC. It yields the protein CASSPRQLYEQYF. The rearrangement links TRBV18 to TRBJ2-7; possible D gene TRBD1, 5 bases. With 3 bases removed from V and 4 bases from J, the gap between germline ends came to 10 bases. Germline V gene sequence: CDR1 KGHSH, CDR2 LQKENI. The CDR3 runs 13 residues.

The chain joins TRBV7-9 to TRBJ1-2; D gene uncertain. This CDR3 is built from 18 residues. Trimming pared 0 bases from V and 0 bases from J, leaving 17 bases between. Germline CDR1 and CDR2: SEHNR and FQNEAQ (reference sequence). The CDR3 DNA is TGTGCCAGCAGCTTAGCCCGTGGTGCGGGTTTAGCTAACTATGGCTACACCTTC. Amino acids: CASSLARGAGLANYGYTF.

The V gene is TRBV10-3, the J gene TRBJ2-1; a weak D match, TRBD2 (7 bases). This CDR3 has 18 residues. Germline CDR1 and CDR2: ENHRY and SYGVKD. V was clipped by 3 bases and J by 6 bases, with 24 bases between them. CDR3 amino acids: CAISDPKGGGVFINEQFF. The CDR3 DNA reads TGTGCCATCAGTGACCCTAAGGGGGGGGGAGTCTTCATCAATGAGCAGTTCTTC.

CDR3 sequence: CAISEEDRRNTIYF. The CDR3 DNA reads as TGTGCCATCAGTGAGGAGGACAGAAGAAACACCATATATTTT. The chain links TRBV10-3 to TRBJ1-3, with a weak D call TRBD1 (6 bases). Trimming removed 2 bases at V and 5 bases at J, with 10 bases between. CDR3 size: 14 residues. Germline assignment: CDR1 ENHRY and CDR2 SYGVKD.